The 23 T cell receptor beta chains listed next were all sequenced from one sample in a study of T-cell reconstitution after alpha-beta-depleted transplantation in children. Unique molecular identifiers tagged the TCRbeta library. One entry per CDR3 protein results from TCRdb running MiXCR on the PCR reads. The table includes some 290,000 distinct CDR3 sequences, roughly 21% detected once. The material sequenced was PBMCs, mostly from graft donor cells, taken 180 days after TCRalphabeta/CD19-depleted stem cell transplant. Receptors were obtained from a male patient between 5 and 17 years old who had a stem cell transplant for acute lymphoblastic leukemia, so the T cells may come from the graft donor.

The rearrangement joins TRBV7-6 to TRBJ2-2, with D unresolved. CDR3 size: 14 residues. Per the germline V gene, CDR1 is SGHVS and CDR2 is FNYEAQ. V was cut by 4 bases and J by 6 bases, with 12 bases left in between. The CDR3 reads CASSSRLSPGELFF. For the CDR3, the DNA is TGTGCCAGCAGCTCGCGTCTCAGTCCCGGGGAGCTGTTTTTT.

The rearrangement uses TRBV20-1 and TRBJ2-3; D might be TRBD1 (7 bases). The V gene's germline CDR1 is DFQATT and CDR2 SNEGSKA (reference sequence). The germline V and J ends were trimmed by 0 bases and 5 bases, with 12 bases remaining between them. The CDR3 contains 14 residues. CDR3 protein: CSARDARGEDTQYF. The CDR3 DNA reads TGCAGTGCTAGAGATGCCAGGGGGGAAGATACGCAGTATTTT.

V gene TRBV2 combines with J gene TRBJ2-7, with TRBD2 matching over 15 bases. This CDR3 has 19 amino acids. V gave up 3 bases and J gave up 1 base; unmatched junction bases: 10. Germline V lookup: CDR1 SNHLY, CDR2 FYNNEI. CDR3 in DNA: TGTGCCAGCAGTGACGGGACTAGCGGGAGGTCCCACCTTTCCTACGAGCAGTACTTC. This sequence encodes CASSDGTSGRSHLSYEQYF. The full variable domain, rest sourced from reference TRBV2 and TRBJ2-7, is EPEVTQTPSHQVTQMGQEVILRCVPISNHLYFYWYRQILGQKVEFLVSFYNNEISEKSEIFDDQFSVERPDGSNFTLKIRSTKLEDSAMYFCASSDGTSGRSHLSYEQYFGPGTRLTVT.

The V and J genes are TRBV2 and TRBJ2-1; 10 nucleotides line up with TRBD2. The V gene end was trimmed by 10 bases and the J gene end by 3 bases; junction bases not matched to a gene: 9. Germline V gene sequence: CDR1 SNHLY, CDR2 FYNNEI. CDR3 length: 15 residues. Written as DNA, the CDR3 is TGTGCCACCCTTTCCGGGACTAGCGTCTACAATGAGCAGTTCTTC. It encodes CATLSGTSVYNEQFF.

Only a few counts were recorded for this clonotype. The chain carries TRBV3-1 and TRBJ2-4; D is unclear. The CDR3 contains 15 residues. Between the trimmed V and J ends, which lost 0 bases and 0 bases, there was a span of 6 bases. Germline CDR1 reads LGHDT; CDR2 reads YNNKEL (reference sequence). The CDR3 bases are TGTGCCAGCAGCCAAGATTGGGGAGCCAAAAACATTCAGTACTTC. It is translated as CASSQDWGAKNIQYF.

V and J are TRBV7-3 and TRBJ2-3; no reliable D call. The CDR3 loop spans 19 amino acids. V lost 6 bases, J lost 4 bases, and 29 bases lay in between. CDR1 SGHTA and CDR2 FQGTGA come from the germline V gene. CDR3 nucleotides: TGTGCCAGCAGTCGACCCCATCCGGTTTCTAAGGATAGGGCAGATACGCAGTATTTT. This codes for CASSRPHPVSKDRADTQYF.

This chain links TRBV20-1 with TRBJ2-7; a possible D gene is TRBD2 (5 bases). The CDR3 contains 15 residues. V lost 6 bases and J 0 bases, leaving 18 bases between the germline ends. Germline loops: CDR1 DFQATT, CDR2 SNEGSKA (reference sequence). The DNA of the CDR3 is TGCAGTGCACCAGGAGGAGCGGAGAGCTCCTACGAGCAGTACTTC. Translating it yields CSAPGGAESSYEQYF.

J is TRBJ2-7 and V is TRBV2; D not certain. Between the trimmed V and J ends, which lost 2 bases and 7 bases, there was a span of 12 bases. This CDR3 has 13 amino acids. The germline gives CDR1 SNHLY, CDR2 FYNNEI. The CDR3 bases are TGTGCCAGCAGTGAACCTAAAACGGAAGAGCAGTACTTC. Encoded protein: CASSEPKTEEQYF.

CDR3 amino acids: CASRLTRKGRGEGGTEAFF. The DNA for the CDR3 is TGTGCCAGCAGATTAACCCGGAAGGGCAGGGGAGAGGGAGGAACTGAAGCTTTCTTT. The gene calls are TRBV5-4 and TRBJ1-1, with D maybe TRBD1 (6 bases). The germline gives CDR1 SGHNT, CDR2 YYREEE (reference sequence). V lost 5 bases to trimming and J lost 5 bases, with 31 bases between them. This CDR3 contains 19 residues. The full variable domain, with the rest looked up from reference TRBV5-4 and TRBJ1-1, is ETGVTQSPTHLIKTRGQQVTLRCSSQSGHNTVSWYQQALGQGPQFIFQYYREEENGRGNFPPRFSGLQFPNYSSELNVNALELDDSALYLCASRLTRKGRGEGGTEAFFGQGTRLTVV.

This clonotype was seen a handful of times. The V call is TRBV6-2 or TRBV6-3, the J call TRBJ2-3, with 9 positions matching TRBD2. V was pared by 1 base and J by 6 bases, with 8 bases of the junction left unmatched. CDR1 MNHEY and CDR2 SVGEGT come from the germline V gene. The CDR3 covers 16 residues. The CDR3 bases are TGTGCCAGCAGTTACTTAGCGGGAGAGCCCCTGGATACGCAGTATTTT. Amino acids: CASSYLAGEPLDTQYF.

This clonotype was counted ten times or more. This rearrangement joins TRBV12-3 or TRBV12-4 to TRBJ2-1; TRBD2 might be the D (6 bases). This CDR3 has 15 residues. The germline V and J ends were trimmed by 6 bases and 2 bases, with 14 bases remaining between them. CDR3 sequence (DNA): TGTGCCAGCAGCCCTCTTGGAGGGCCCTACAATGAGCAGTTCTTC. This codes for CASSPLGGPYNEQFF.

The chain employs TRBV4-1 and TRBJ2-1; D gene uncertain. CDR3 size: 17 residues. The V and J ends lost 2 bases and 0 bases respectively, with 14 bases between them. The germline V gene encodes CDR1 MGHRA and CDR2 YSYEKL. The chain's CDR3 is CASSQPTLGSSYNEQFF. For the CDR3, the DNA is TGCGCCAGCAGCCAACCTACCTTGGGTTCCTCCTACAATGAGCAGTTCTTC.

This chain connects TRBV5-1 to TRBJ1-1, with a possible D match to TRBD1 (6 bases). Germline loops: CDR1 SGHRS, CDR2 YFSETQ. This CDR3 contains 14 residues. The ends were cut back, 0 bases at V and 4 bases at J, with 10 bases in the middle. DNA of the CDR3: TGCGCCAGCAGCTTGGAGGGGGGATTCACTGAAGCTTTCTTT. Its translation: CASSLEGGFTEAFF.

Here the CDR3 reads CASSLEGRSREQYF. CDR3 DNA: TGCGCCAGCAGCTTGGAGGGACGGTCTAGAGAGCAGTACTTC. The chain uses TRBV5-1 and TRBJ2-7; D may correspond to TRBD1 or TRBD2 (5 bases each). This CDR3 has 14 residues. Germline CDR1 reads SGHRS; CDR2 reads YFSETQ. V shed 0 bases and J shed 7 bases, with 14 bases lying between them.

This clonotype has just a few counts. The CDR3 nucleotides read TGTGCCAGCAGCCATGTACAGGGGGTCGGGGAAGAGACCCAGTACTTC. The encoded protein is CASSHVQGVGEETQYF. The chain uses TRBV7-9 and TRBJ2-5; 8 nucleotides agree with TRBD1. V dropped 5 bases and J dropped 3; count of bases not matched to a gene: 11. The germline gives CDR1 SEHNR, CDR2 FQNEAQ (reference sequence). This CDR3 contains 16 residues.

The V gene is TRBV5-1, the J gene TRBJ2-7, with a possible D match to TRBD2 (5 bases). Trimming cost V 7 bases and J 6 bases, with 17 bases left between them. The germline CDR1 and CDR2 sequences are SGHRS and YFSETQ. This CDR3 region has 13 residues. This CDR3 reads CASGLRRSLEQYF. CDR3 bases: TGCGCCAGCGGACTCCGGCGCTCCCTCGAGCAGTACTTC.

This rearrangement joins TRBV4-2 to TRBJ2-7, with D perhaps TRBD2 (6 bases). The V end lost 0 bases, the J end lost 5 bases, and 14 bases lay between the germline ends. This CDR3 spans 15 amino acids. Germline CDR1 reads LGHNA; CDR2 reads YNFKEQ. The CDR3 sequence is CASSQDPTGVHEQYF. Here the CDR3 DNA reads TGTGCCAGCAGCCAAGACCCGACGGGGGTCCACGAGCAGTACTTC.

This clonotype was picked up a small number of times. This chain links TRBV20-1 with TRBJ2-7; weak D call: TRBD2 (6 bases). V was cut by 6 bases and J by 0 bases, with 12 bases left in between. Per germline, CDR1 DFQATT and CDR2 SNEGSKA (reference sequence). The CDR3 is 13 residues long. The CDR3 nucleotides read TGCAGTGCGTTAGCGGAAAGCTCCTACGAGCAGTACTTC. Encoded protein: CSALAESSYEQYF.

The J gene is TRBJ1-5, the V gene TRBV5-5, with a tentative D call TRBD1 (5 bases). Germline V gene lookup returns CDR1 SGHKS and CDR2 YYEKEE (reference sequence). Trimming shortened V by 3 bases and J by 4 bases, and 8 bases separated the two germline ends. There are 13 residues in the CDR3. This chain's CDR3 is CASSSGGNQPQHF. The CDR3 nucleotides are TGTGCCAGCAGCTCGGGGGGGAATCAGCCCCAGCATTTT.

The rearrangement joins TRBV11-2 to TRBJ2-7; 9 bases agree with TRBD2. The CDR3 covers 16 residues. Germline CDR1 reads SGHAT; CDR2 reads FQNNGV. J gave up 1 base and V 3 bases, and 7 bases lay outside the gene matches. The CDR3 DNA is TGTGCCAGCAGCTTCATAGCGGGAGTCACTTCCTACGAGCAGTACTTC. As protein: CASSFIAGVTSYEQYF.

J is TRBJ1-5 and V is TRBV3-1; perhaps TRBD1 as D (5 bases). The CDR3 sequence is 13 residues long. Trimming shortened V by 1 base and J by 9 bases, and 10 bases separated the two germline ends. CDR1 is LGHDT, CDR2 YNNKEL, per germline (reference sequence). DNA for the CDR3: TGTGCCAGCAGCCAAGGCAGGGTAGGGCCCCAGCATTTT. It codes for CASSQGRVGPQHF.

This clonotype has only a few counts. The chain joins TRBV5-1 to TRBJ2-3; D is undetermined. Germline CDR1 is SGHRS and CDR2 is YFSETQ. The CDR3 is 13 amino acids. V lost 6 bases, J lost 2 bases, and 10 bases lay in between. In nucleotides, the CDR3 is TGCGCCAGCACTCGGAGACACACAGATACGCAGTATTTT. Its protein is CASTRRHTDTQYF.

This chain's CDR3 is CASYQLGSDEQFF. The CDR3 DNA is TGTGCCAGCTACCAACTCGGATCAGATGAGCAGTTCTTC. V usage is TRBV9 and J usage is TRBJ2-1; D is unresolved. Trimming removed 7 bases from V and 8 bases from J, with 16 bases in between. The CDR3 length is 13 residues. Germline V gene data show CDR1 as SGDLS and CDR2 as YYNGEE.